This T cell receptor (beta chain) derives from a study of control samples from healthy donors and cancer patients. Looked up from germline, CDR1 is SGDLS and CDR2 is YYNGEE. This CDR3 contains 15 residues. The V segment lost 0 bases and the J segment 4 bases; nucleotides outside the gene matches: 5. Method: immunoSEQ multiplex PCR; TCRdb's copy keeps in-frame clones and lacks some. The sample has about 120,000 clones, around 87% seen once; the top ten hold around 8.7%. V usage is TRBV9 and J usage is TRBJ2-3, with 7 bases that match TRBD2. This TCR was recovered from a man aged 35-49 years in good health. Sequencing input: blood. CDR3 sequence: CASSVDGLGADTQYF. The DNA of the CDR3 is TGTGCCAGCAGCGTAGACGGACTAGGAGCAGATACGCAGTATTTT.